Listed below are T cell receptor beta chains from one sample, sequenced in a study of OX40 agonist ivuxolimab in advanced cancers. Sequencing used immunoSEQ multiplex PCR; TCRdb keeps in-frame clones, though not all of them. The sample holds 100,000 or so clones, around 87% seen once. This specimen was CD4+ or CD8+ T cells sorted from blood, taken in a trial of the OX40 agonist ivuxolimab. These receptors came from an adult with an advanced solid tumor such as melanoma, head and neck, liver or kidney cancer. Each CDR3 is given with its conserved first and last residue. The D gene is left open where the match is weak. Clone size is given for some rows only: seen once, a few or many times, or a class if the clone is expanded.

v_gene	d_gene	abundance	j_gene	CDR3aa	CDR3nt
TRBV7-6	-	-	TRBJ1-3	CASSLIGGVGNTIYF	TGTGCCAGCAGCCTCATTGGGGGGGTAGGAAACACCATATATTTT
TRBV30	TRBD2	-	TRBJ2-3	CAWSEAGGFSDTQYF	TGTGCCTGGAGTGAGGCGGGGGGGTTTTCAGATACGCAGTATTTT
TRBV18	-	-	TRBJ1-5	CASSPDPGAVQPQHF	TGTGCCAGCTCACCGGACCCAGGGGCGGTTCAGCCCCAGCATTTT
TRBV11-2	-	few	TRBJ2-1	CASSSLGVVVGGEQFF	TGTGCCAGCAGCTCCCTAGGGGTGGTTGTTGGGGGTGAGCAGTTCTTC
TRBV15	TRBD2	-	TRBJ2-3	CATQDPQRGRSTDTQYF	TGTGCCACACAGGACCCTCAGCGGGGGAGAAGCACAGATACGCAGTATTTT
TRBV4-2	TRBD2	-	TRBJ2-3	CASSLLTSGDTDTQYF	TGTGCCAGCAGCCTCCTGACTAGCGGGGACACAGATACGCAGTATTTT
TRBV5-8	-	-	TRBJ2-2	CASSLQGARSSTGELFF	TGTGCCAGCAGCTTGCAGGGTGCACGGTCAAGCACCGGGGAGCTGTTTTTT
TRBV6-4	TRBD1	-	TRBJ1-1	CASSGTTGSTEAFF	TGTGCCAGCAGTGGGACGACAGGGAGCACTGAAGCTTTCTTT
TRBV19	-	-	TRBJ1-1	CASTPFGGGNTEAFF	TGTGCCAGTACCCCGTTCGGGGGGGGGAACACTGAAGCTTTCTTT
TRBV7-6	TRBD1	once	TRBJ1-6	CASSLTGTGNRSPLHF	TGTGCCAGCAGCTTAACCGGGACAGGGAACCGTTCCCCCCTCCACTTT
TRBV29-1	-	-	TRBJ2-1	CSVESEQFF	TGCAGCGTTGAAAGTGAGCAGTTCTTC